Here is one T cell receptor (beta chain) with its context. This sample stems from a study of blood T cell repertoires in COVID-19. Study overall: Acute and convalescent COVID-19 samples came from the United States, Italy and Spain. Sources were T cells, B-cell-depleted T cells, or PBMCs; the material itself was cDNA or gDNA.

Germline assignment: CDR1 SGHRS and CDR2 YFSETQ. V was pared by 4 bases and J by 4 bases, with 16 bases between. This CDR3 region has 15 residues. Source study methods: Estimated nucleated cell counts came from reference gene primer amplification. The data were produced by immunoSEQ multiplex PCR, yet TCRdb's version contains in-frame clones alone and is incomplete. Clone size and V and J calls were adopted from that table, with D and trimming inferred from the DNA. The data show about 70,000 clones, roughly three quarters seen once. This clonotype was sampled from a woman aged 60-75 years with acute or convalescent COVID-19. V is TRBV5-1 and J is TRBJ2-3; D uncertain. The material sequenced was peripheral blood. CDR3 sequence: CASSGSRMLADTQYF. The CDR3 bases are TGCGCCAGCAGCGGCAGCCGGATGCTAGCAGATACGCAGTATTTT.